This entry lists 23 T cell receptor beta chains sequenced from one sample in a study of blood T cell repertoires in COVID-19. TCRdb's table, derived via immunoSEQ multiplex PCR, lists solely in-frame clones and lacks some. The table includes 140,000 or so clones, 88% detected once. The sample taken for sequencing was peripheral blood. These receptors came from a human donor with COVID-19, enrolled during active disease. The donor label of this sample is uncertain.

The chain joins TRBV5-5 to TRBJ1-3, with D unclear. The CDR3 consists of 15 residues. V lost 3 bases and J lost 0, with 10 bases in between. In germline, CDR1 is SGHKS, CDR2 YYEKEE (reference sequence). CDR3 region: CASSSLTISGNTIYF. CDR3 DNA: TGTGCCAGCAGCTCCTTGACAATCTCTGGAAACACCATATATTTT.

The sample holds many counts of this clone. The CDR3: CASSQSRVAQPQHF. The CDR3 DNA reads TGCGCCAGCAGTCAATCGAGGGTGGCGCAGCCCCAGCATTTT. The chain uses TRBV23-1 and TRBJ1-5; D remains ambiguous. TRBV23-1 is recorded as an ORF, its role being uncertain. V lost 0 bases, J lost 7 bases, and 10 bases lay in between. This CDR3 spans 14 amino acids.

The chain uses TRBV9 and TRBJ2-7; D is ambiguous. CDR3 length: 15 amino acids. From germline, CDR1 is SGDLS and CDR2 YYNGEE. V gave up 7 bases and J gave up 6 bases, with 23 bases separating them. The CDR3 DNA follows: TGTGCCAGCTCCCCCCGTCCAGGATTTTTTCCCGAGCAGTACTTC. This sequence encodes CASSPRPGFFPEQYF.

V usage is TRBV3-1 (or the pseudogene TRBV3-2) and J usage is TRBJ2-5; TRBD1 matches at 7 bases. The CDR3 length is 15 residues. Trimming at V came to 0 bases and at J to 7 bases, leaving 8 bases not matched to a gene. Per germline, CDR1 LGHDT and CDR2 YNNKEL (reference sequence). The CDR3 sequence: CASSQDNEGATTQYF. The CDR3 bases are TGTGCCAGCAGCCAAGATAATGAGGGGGCGACGACCCAGTACTTC.

This clone was seen once. The V call is TRBV6-5, the J call TRBJ1-4; 7 bases fit TRBD1. This CDR3 is built from 15 residues. With V trimmed by 6 bases and J by 5 bases, 9 bases remained unmatched. Looked up from germline, CDR1 is MNHEY and CDR2 is SVGAGI. In nucleotides, the CDR3 is TGTGCCAGCAGGGCTTGGGACAGTAGCAATGAAAAACTGTTTTTT. It codes for CASRAWDSSNEKLFF.

The gene calls are TRBV3-1 (or the pseudogene TRBV3-2) and TRBJ1-4, with D unresolved. V was clipped by 3 bases and J by 3 bases, with 17 bases between them. The CDR3 has 17 residues. CDR1 and CDR2 (germline): LGHDT, YNNKEL (reference sequence). In DNA, the CDR3 is TGTGCCAGCAGCCAGCAAGGTGGCGGGCCGTCTAATGAAAAACTGTTTTTT. Encoded protein: CASSQQGGGPSNEKLFF.

J is TRBJ2-7 and V is TRBV6-4; TRBD1 might be the D (5 bases). V shed 0 bases and J shed 6 bases, with 18 bases lying between them. The length of the CDR3 is 16 residues. In germline, CDR1 is MRHNA, CDR2 SNTAGT. The CDR3 nucleotides are TGTGCCAGCAGTGACTCGAGGTGGCCAGGGTACGCCGAGCAGTACTTC. Translation gives CASSDSRWPGYAEQYF.

V usage is TRBV7-9 and J usage is TRBJ1-1, with TRBD1 matching over 8 bases. This CDR3 region has 15 residues. Germline assignment: CDR1 SEHNR and CDR2 FQNEAQ (reference sequence). Trimming took 0 bases from V and 1 from J; bases not matched to a gene: 1. The CDR3 coding sequence is TGTGCCAGCAGCTTAGCCGGGACAGGGAACACTGAAGCTTTCTTT. It yields the protein CASSLAGTGNTEAFF.

The V call is TRBV3-1 (or the pseudogene TRBV3-2), the J call TRBJ2-1; a possible D gene is TRBD1 (6 bases). The CDR3 is made up of 13 amino acids. CDR1 is LGHDT, CDR2 YNNKEL, per germline (reference sequence). V was trimmed by 6 bases and J by 8 bases, leaving 14 bases between them. CDR3 protein: CASRDRSFDEQFF. The CDR3 coding sequence is TGTGCCAGCAGAGACAGGTCCTTCGATGAGCAGTTCTTC.

The chain combines TRBV28 with TRBJ1-4; D is possibly TRBD1 (5 bases). The germline CDR1 and CDR2 sequences are MDHEN and SYDVKM. This CDR3 has 10 amino acids. The germline V and J ends were trimmed by 8 bases and 8 bases, with 6 bases remaining between them. DNA for the CDR3: TGTGCCAGCCGGGGGGAAAAACTGTTTTTT. Translated: CASRGEKLFF.

A single count supports this clone. This chain links TRBV10-3 with TRBJ2-2; the D gene is possibly TRBD2 (6 bases). CDR3 length: 15 amino acids. Germline V gene lookup returns CDR1 ENHRY and CDR2 SYGVKD. Trimming took 3 bases from V and 1 from J, leaving 9 bases between them. The CDR3 nucleotides read TGTGCCATCAGTGACGCGGGAAAGAACACCGGGGAGCTGTTTTTT. Protein: CAISDAGKNTGELFF.

The rearrangement joins TRBV7-2 to TRBJ1-2; D not certain. Germline V lookup: CDR1 SGHTA, CDR2 FQGNSA. Trimming took off 0 bases at V and 6 bases at J, with 8 bases between the two ends. The CDR3 has 13 residues. For the CDR3, the DNA is TGTGCCAGCAGCTTAGCGGACGGGGATGGCTACACCTTC. Translated, it gives CASSLADGDGYTF.

This chain links TRBV5-8 with TRBJ2-3; D is possibly TRBD1 (6 bases). This CDR3 has 13 residues. Germline CDR1 and CDR2: SGHTS and YDEGEE. V lost 2 bases and J 4 bases, leaving 8 bases between the germline ends. CDR3 protein: CASSLQGADTQYF. The DNA for the CDR3 is TGTGCCAGCAGCTTACAGGGCGCAGATACGCAGTATTTT.

V and J are TRBV15 and TRBJ2-5; the match to TRBD2 covers 9 bases. V dropped 1 base and J dropped 2; count of bases not matched to a gene: 5. This CDR3 is built from 16 residues. In germline, CDR1 is LNHNV, CDR2 YYDKDF (reference sequence). The CDR3, as DNA: TGTGCCACCAGCAGAGGAAGCGGGGGGATTCAAGAGACCCAGTACTTC. Translated, it gives CATSRGSGGIQETQYF.

This clone has just a few counts. This chain connects TRBV18 to TRBJ2-6, with 8 bases that match TRBD1. V lost 3 bases to trimming and J lost 0 bases; unmatched junction nucleotides: 4. Germline V CDR1 and CDR2: KGHSH, LQKENI. The CDR3 spans 17 residues. The chain's CDR3 is CASSPPGGISGANVLTF. In DNA form, the CDR3 reads TGTGCCAGCTCACCCCCAGGGGGCATCTCTGGGGCCAACGTCCTGACTTTC.

The chain links TRBV25-1 to TRBJ2-5; D remains unclear. V lost 3 bases, J lost 5 bases, and 4 bases lay in between. This CDR3 is 11 amino acids long. The germline V gene has CDR1 MGHDK and CDR2 SYGVNS. The CDR3 protein is CASSDMETQYF. The CDR3 nucleotides are TGTGCCAGCAGTGATATGGAGACCCAGTACTTC.

The chain is built from TRBV19 and TRBJ2-1; TRBD2 agrees at 12 bases. The CDR3 has 16 amino acids. V shed 4 bases, J shed 12 bases, and the junction held 13 bases outside the gene matches. Germline V CDR1 and CDR2: LNHDA, SQIVND (reference sequence). CDR3 loop: CASSRPLAGGVQGQFF. DNA for the CDR3: TGTGCCAGTAGTAGGCCCCTAGCGGGGGGGGTTCAGGGGCAGTTCTTC.

The chain carries TRBV25-1 and TRBJ1-2; 8 bases are a match to TRBD1. This CDR3 is built from 13 residues. Germline V CDR1 and CDR2: MGHDK, SYGVNS. Trimming cost V 7 bases and J 5 bases; bases outside gene matches: 6. The DNA for the CDR3 is TGTGCCAGCACTTTTGGACAGGGTTATGGCTACACCTTC. This encodes CASTFGQGYGYTF.

The chain has TRBV29-1 and TRBJ2-6; 7 nucleotides match TRBD1. The V gene's germline CDR1 is SQVTM and CDR2 ANQGSEA. CDR3 length: 16 residues. J lost 2 bases, V lost 7 bases, and 11 bases had no gene match. The CDR3 region is CSATIQGITGANVLTF. CDR3 sequence (DNA): TGCAGCGCCACGATACAGGGGATTACTGGGGCCAACGTCCTGACTTTC. Based on the CDR3 plus reference TRBV29-1 and TRBJ2-6, the full variable domain is SAVISQKPSRDICQRGTSLTIQCQVDSQVTMMFWYRQQPGQSLTLIATANQGSEATYESGFVIDKFPISRPNLTFSTLTVSNMSPEDSSIYLCSATIQGITGANVLTFGAGSRLTVL.

This clone was seen a handful of times. V and J are TRBV19 and TRBJ2-7; TRBD1 might be the D (6 bases). Germline lookup yields CDR1 LNHDA and CDR2 SQIVND (reference sequence). V gave up 6 bases and J gave up 2 bases, with 23 bases separating them. The CDR3 runs 17 residues. The chain's CDR3 is CASRTSGVGEPAYEQYF. CDR3 DNA sequence: TGTGCCAGTAGAACTTCAGGGGTGGGGGAACCGGCCTACGAGCAGTACTTC.

This sequence joins TRBV19 and TRBJ1-2; TRBD1 aligns across 8 bases. The V segment lost 5 bases and the J segment 8 bases; nucleotides outside the gene matches: 7. The CDR3 has 13 residues. Germline V gene sequence: CDR1 LNHDA, CDR2 SQIVND (reference sequence). Here the CDR3 DNA reads TGTGCCAGTAGTGCCCGGACAGGGCTCGGCTACACCTTC. Translating it yields CASSARTGLGYTF.

DNA of the CDR3: TGTGCCATCAGTGAGAGGGGGAATGAAAAACTGTTTTTT. Translated, it gives CAISERGNEKLFF. The chain has TRBV10-3 and TRBJ1-4; a possible D gene is TRBD1 (6 bases). The CDR3 loop spans 13 amino acids. The germline CDR1 and CDR2 sequences are ENHRY and SYGVKD. Trimming pared 2 bases from V and 5 bases from J, leaving 6 bases between.

This clone appeared once. The chain joins TRBV12-3 or TRBV12-4 to TRBJ1-2; D remains ambiguous. V was cut by 2 bases and J by 6 bases, with 7 bases left in between. This CDR3 is built from 12 residues. The CDR3 bases are TGTGCCAGCAGTTTATCGGTGGATGGCTACACCTTC. Its translation is CASSLSVDGYTF.